The 16 T cell receptor beta chains listed next were all sequenced from one sample in a study of cytotoxic CD8 clonotypes in ibrutinib-treated CLL. The repertoire was sequenced with immunoSEQ multiplex PCR; TCRdb's copy has only in-frame clones and lacks some. This table holds under 200,000 clones, under 85% found once. The starting material was PBMCs, obtained after 24 months of ibrutinib treatment. Every receptor here comes from a human donor with chronic lymphocytic leukemia.

The chain recombines TRBV11-3 with TRBJ1-1, with D hard to call. The CDR3 has 16 residues. Germline V gene data show CDR1 as SGHNT and CDR2 as YENEEA. Trimming shortened V by 1 base and J by 2 bases, and 14 bases separated the two germline ends. CDR3 region: CASSLGVGGSNTEAFF. For the CDR3, the DNA is TGTGCCAGCAGCTTAGGTGTGGGAGGGAGTAACACTGAAGCTTTCTTT.

The chain employs TRBV10-1 and TRBJ1-2; D is ambiguous. CDR1 and CDR2 (germline): WNHNN, SYGVQD (reference sequence). The CDR3 totals 13 residues. The V end was cut by 2 bases, the J end by 0 bases, with 4 bases between. The CDR3 DNA sequence: TGCGCCAGCAGTGAGGACACTAACTATGGCTACACCTTC. Its protein is CASSEDTNYGYTF.

This chain connects TRBV27 to TRBJ2-7; D is possibly TRBD2 (5 bases). Between the trimmed V and J ends, which lost 5 bases and 3 bases, there was a span of 17 bases. Germline CDR1 and CDR2: MNHEY and SMNVEV (reference sequence). The CDR3 is made up of 15 amino acids. The DNA for the CDR3 is TGTGCCAGCAGTAGGACTGGGTCAGACTACTACGAGCAGTACTTC. Translation gives CASSRTGSDYYEQYF.

The V call is TRBV5-1, the J call TRBJ1-6; 7 bases agree with TRBD1. The length of the CDR3 is 15 residues. V trimming: 4 bases; J trimming: 6 bases; junction bases outside the gene matches: 7. Germline V lookup: CDR1 SGHRS, CDR2 YFSETQ. CDR3 sequence (DNA): TGCGCCAGCAGCACTGACAGGGCTTCTAATTCACCCCTCCACTTT. Its translation is CASSTDRASNSPLHF. The full variable domain, with the rest looked up from reference TRBV5-1 and TRBJ1-6, is KAGVTQTPRYLIKTRGQQVTLSCSPISGHRSVSWYQQTPGQGLQFLFEYFSETQRNKGNFPGRFSGRQFSNSRSEMNVSTLELGDSALYLCASSTDRASNSPLHFGNGTRLTVT.

J is TRBJ1-2 and V is TRBV19; the D gene is possibly TRBD1 (6 bases). From germline, CDR1 is LNHDA and CDR2 SQIVND (reference sequence). Trimming took off 6 bases at V and 4 bases at J, with 15 bases between the two ends. The CDR3 loop spans 14 amino acids. The CDR3: CASRQGRLPYGYTF. The DNA for the CDR3 is TGTGCCAGTAGACAGGGACGCCTACCCTATGGCTACACCTTC. Supplemented by reference TRBV19 and TRBJ1-2, the full variable domain reads DGGITQSPKYLFRKEGQNVTLSCEQNLNHDAMYWYRQDPGQGLRLIYYSQIVNDFQKGDIAEGYSVSREKKESFPLTVTSAQKNPTAFYLCASRQGRLPYGYTFGSGTRLTVV.

The rearrangement uses TRBV10-3 and TRBJ2-7; 9 nucleotides match TRBD1. There are 17 residues in the CDR3. Trimming took 5 bases from V and 3 from J; bases not matched to a gene: 14. Germline-derived CDR1 and CDR2 are ENHRY and SYGVKD. The CDR3 here is CAISQAGEQGANYEQYF. In DNA form, the CDR3 reads TGTGCCATCAGTCAAGCCGGTGAACAGGGGGCCAACTACGAGCAGTACTTC.

The V call is TRBV6-1, the J call TRBJ2-3; TRBD2 matches 9 bases. Germline V CDR1 and CDR2: MNHNS, SASEGT. The CDR3 runs 14 residues. The trim removed 6 bases at V and 3 bases at J, leaving 4 bases unmatched. The CDR3 DNA follows: TGTGCCAGCAGGCGGGGGGGCCTGACAGATACGCAGTATTTT. Translated, it gives CASRRGGLTDTQYF.

The chain employs TRBV5-6 and TRBJ2-7; D may be TRBD1 (5 bases). Germline V gene data show CDR1 as SGHDT and CDR2 as YYEEEE. The CDR3 has 15 amino acids. V was trimmed by 5 bases and J by 5 bases, leaving 20 bases between them. CDR3 DNA sequence: TGTGCCAGCAGTCCTCGTAGACGGCAGGGCAACGAGCAGTACTTC. It codes for CASSPRRRQGNEQYF. The variable domain in full, with the rest retrieved from reference TRBV5-6 and TRBJ2-7, is DAGVTQSPTHLIKTRGQQVTLRCSPKSGHDTVSWYQQALGQGPQFIFQYYEEEERQRGNFPDRFSGHQFPNYSSELNVNALLLGDSALYLCASSPRRRQGNEQYFGPGTRLTVT.

Note on this clone: Other nucleotide sequences from this sample produce the same CDR3. The V gene is TRBV4-1, the J gene TRBJ1-5, with D perhaps TRBD1 (5 bases). Per the germline V gene, CDR1 is MGHRA and CDR2 is YSYEKL. The CDR3 extends over 13 amino acids. The germline V and J ends were trimmed by 3 bases and 4 bases, with 7 bases remaining between them. The DNA for the CDR3 is TGCGCCAGCAGCCACGGGGGTAATCAGCCCCAGCATTTT. Its protein is CASSHGGNQPQHF.

The chain joins TRBV7-3 to TRBJ2-5; tentative D call: TRBD1 (7 bases). This CDR3 contains 16 residues. Germline values: CDR1 SGHTA, CDR2 FQGTGA. V was pared by 2 bases and J by 5 bases, with 18 bases between. CDR3: CASSLQTGRFAETQYF. CDR3 bases: TGTGCCAGCAGCTTACAGACAGGGAGGTTCGCGGAGACCCAGTACTTC.

As to this clone: Germline is not matched at one junction end, which may reflect a read error. The rearrangement uses TRBV5-5 and TRBJ2-7, with unresolved D. Germline V lookup: CDR1 SGHKS, CDR2 YYEKEE (reference sequence). There are 17 residues in the CDR3. Here the CDR3 reads CASSQDRSLTLTYEQYF. The CDR3 bases are TGCGCCAGCAGCCAAGATAGGTCACTTACTTTAACCTACGAGCAGTACTTC.

The genes are TRBV5-1 and TRBJ1-3; the D is unclear. V was trimmed by 4 bases and J by 0 bases, leaving 20 bases between them. Germline lookup yields CDR1 SGHRS and CDR2 YFSETQ. The CDR3 length is 18 residues. In DNA form, the CDR3 reads TGCGCCAGCAGCCCCTCCGGAGGACCCCTCGGCTCTGGAAACACCATATATTTT. As protein: CASSPSGGPLGSGNTIYF.

V is TRBV29-1 and J is TRBJ1-1; 7 nucleotides line up with TRBD1. CDR1 and CDR2 (germline): SQVTM, ANQGSEA. The CDR3 runs 14 residues. V shed 6 bases, J shed 4 bases, and the junction held 11 bases outside the gene matches. CDR3 protein: CSVGHQGESTEAFF. Here the CDR3 DNA reads TGCAGCGTGGGACACCAGGGGGAGAGCACTGAAGCTTTCTTT.

V usage is TRBV19 and J usage is TRBJ1-1; D is unresolved. The CDR3 has 15 residues. The germline CDR1 and CDR2 sequences are LNHDA and SQIVND (reference sequence). V was pared by 8 bases and J by 0 bases, with 16 bases between. CDR3: CASGTPWGMNTEAFF. DNA for the CDR3: TGTGCCAGTGGAACTCCATGGGGAATGAACACTGAAGCTTTCTTT.

This clone was picked up many times. CDR3 nucleotides: TGTGCCAGCAGCCGGACAGGGCAAGGCTACACCTTC. Its protein product is CASSRTGQGYTF. V and J are TRBV7-3 and TRBJ1-2; TRBD1 matches at 8 bases. The V and J ends lost 5 bases and 8 bases, in that order; junction bases with no gene match: 4. Germline V gives CDR1 SGHTA, CDR2 FQGTGA. The CDR3 spans 12 residues.

J is TRBJ1-3 and V is TRBV18; tentative D call: TRBD1 (5 bases). The CDR3 is made up of 15 amino acids. V was clipped by 6 bases and J by 0 bases, with 12 bases between them. In germline, CDR1 is KGHSH, CDR2 LQKENI. CDR3 residues: CASSLKGYSGNTIYF. For the CDR3, the DNA is TGTGCCAGCTCCCTCAAGGGGTACTCTGGAAACACCATATATTTT.